One sample yielded the 13 T cell receptor beta chains listed below, sequenced in a study of tumor-infiltrating lymphocytes in glioblastoma multiforme. TCRB libraries came from RNA via three nested multiplex PCR rounds. One entry per CDR3 protein, called by TCRdb with MiXCR from the multiplex PCR reads. The table lists 8,500 to 10,000 distinct CDR3 sequences, around 71% of them singletons. Sequenced material: brain tumor tissue. The receptors were gathered from a male donor with glioblastoma.

The CDR3 sequence: CSARGEAVVTQYF. The CDR3 DNA is TGCAGTGCTAGAGGTGAAGCAGTTGTGACCCAGTACTTC. The chain uses TRBV20-1 and TRBJ2-5; D gene unclear. This CDR3 is built from 13 residues. The germline CDR1 and CDR2 sequences are DFQATT and SNEGSKA (reference sequence). The germline V and J ends were trimmed by 1 base and 7 bases, with 13 bases remaining between them.

This clonotype is labeled large. The V call is TRBV10-2, the J call TRBJ1-5; 8 bases line up with TRBD1. CDR1 WSHSY and CDR2 SAAADI come from the germline V gene. The ends lost 6 bases at V and 5 bases at J; junction bases unmatched: 9. The CDR3 contains 15 residues. This chain's CDR3 is CASRPLATGDQPQHF. The CDR3 region has the DNA TGCGCCAGCAGACCCTTGGCGACAGGGGATCAGCCCCAGCATTTT.

This clonotype was seen at least ten times. The genes are TRBV7-9 and TRBJ2-1; no reliable D call. Germline V gives CDR1 SEHNR, CDR2 FQNEAQ (reference sequence). Trimming cost V 1 base and J 3 bases, with 7 bases left between them. The CDR3 has 14 amino acids. CDR3 sequence (DNA): TGTGCCAGCAGCTTAGGGGCAGACTACAATGAGCAGTTCTTC. It encodes CASSLGADYNEQFF.

A remark on this clonotype: A read error is possible here, since a much larger clone lies one base away. The V and J genes are TRBV5-1 and TRBJ1-2, with 9 bases aligning to TRBD1. The germline V gene encodes CDR1 SGHRS and CDR2 YFSETQ. Losses at the gene ends were 1 base for V and 3 bases for J; bases not matched to a gene: 7. The CDR3 runs to 16 residues. CDR3 sequence reads: CASSLSWDREDYGYTF. In DNA, the CDR3 is TGCGCCAGCAGCTTGTCCTGGGACAGGGAAGACTATGGCTACACCTTC.

A few counts support this clonotype. CDR3 in DNA: TGTGCCAGCAGAAGACAGTCAGGGGCTGAAGCTTTCTTT. It codes for CASRRQSGAEAFF. This sequence joins TRBV6-5 and TRBJ1-1; D might be TRBD1 (6 bases). V lost 6 bases and J lost 6, with 14 bases in between. Per the germline V gene, CDR1 is MNHEY and CDR2 is SVGAGI. The CDR3 runs to 13 residues.

A word on this clonotype: Given the absence of the conserved phenylalanine or tryptophan at the CDR3 end, a read error is likely. V usage is TRBV10-3 and J usage is TRBJ1-1; the D is unclear. Deletions cut 11 bases from V and 2 bases from J, with 12 bases between. CDR1 is ENHRY, CDR2 SYGVKD, per germline. The CDR3 spans 12 residues. The CDR3 protein is CAATDGNTEAFC. CDR3 bases: TGTGCCGCCACTGACGGAAACACTGAAGCTTTCTGT.

The genes are TRBV10-1 and TRBJ2-1; D could derive from TRBD1 or TRBD2 (5 bases each). V lost 1 base to trimming and J lost 5 bases, with 21 bases between them. Germline assignment: CDR1 WNHNN and CDR2 SYGVQD (reference sequence). The CDR3 length is 18 residues. This chain's CDR3 is CASSEYGGEFKGHNEQFF. Written as DNA, the CDR3 is TGCGCCAGCAGTGAGTATGGGGGTGAATTCAAGGGGCACAATGAGCAGTTCTTC.

Concerning this clonotype itself: An end of the junction does not agree with germline; a read error may underlie this. The chain uses TRBV6-5 and TRBJ2-1; 7 bases are shared with TRBD1. Germline loops: CDR1 MNHEY, CDR2 SVGAGI. The CDR3 totals 15 residues. Here the CDR3 reads CASSLRTGSYNEQFF. The CDR3 bases are TGTGCAAGCAGTTTGAGGACAGGCTCCTACAATGAGCAGTTCTTC.

In its sample, this clonotype was seen once. This CDR3 is missing its conserved last phenylalanine or tryptophan, likely due to a read error. Because the CDR3's place on the DNA is in doubt, the DNA is left out and the CDR3 is given as listed by TCRdb. CDR3 sequence: CSVGIRGEEKPFL. The rearrangement links TRBV29-1 to TRBJ1-4; the D call TRBD1 from the table was never checked on the DNA. CDR1 and CDR2 from the germline V gene are SQVTM and ANQGSEA. The CDR3 contains 13 residues when both ends are counted.

The chain links TRBV29-1 to TRBJ2-7, with TRBD2 as a possible D gene (5 bases). This CDR3 is built from 12 residues. Germline V gene sequence: CDR1 SQVTM, CDR2 ANQGSEA. V lost 0 bases, J lost 3 bases, and 6 bases lay in between. The CDR3: CSVEETIYEQYF. The CDR3 DNA reads as TGCAGCGTTGAAGAGACTATCTACGAGCAGTACTTC.

In the case of this clonotype: A read error is possible here, since a much larger clone lies one base away. This rearrangement joins TRBV7-2 to TRBJ2-1; no definite D call. Germline V lookup: CDR1 SGHTA, CDR2 FQGNSA. The length of the CDR3 is 12 residues. The CDR3 protein is CASNLWVNEQFF. The CDR3 DNA sequence: TGTGCCAGCAACTTATGGGTAAATGAGCAGTTCTTC.

This clonotype was found many times. The chain joins TRBV10-3 to TRBJ2-7; maybe TRBD2 (5 bases). The germline V gene encodes CDR1 ENHRY and CDR2 SYGVKD. Trimming removed 4 bases at V and 6 bases at J, with 10 bases between. The CDR3 is 12 residues long. The CDR3 DNA reads TGTGCCATCAGTGGCGGGTTGGGCGAGCAGTACTTC. The encoded protein is CAISGGLGEQYF.

This sequence joins TRBV5-3 and TRBJ1-1; D unresolved. TRBV5-3 is assigned to the ORF class and has an uncertain function. Trimming left V 8 bases short and J 2 bases short, with 16 bases between. The CDR3 is 14 amino acids. The CDR3 is CASNFPPENTEAFF. The CDR3 bases are TGTGCCAGTAACTTCCCCCCTGAAAACACTGAAGCTTTCTTT.